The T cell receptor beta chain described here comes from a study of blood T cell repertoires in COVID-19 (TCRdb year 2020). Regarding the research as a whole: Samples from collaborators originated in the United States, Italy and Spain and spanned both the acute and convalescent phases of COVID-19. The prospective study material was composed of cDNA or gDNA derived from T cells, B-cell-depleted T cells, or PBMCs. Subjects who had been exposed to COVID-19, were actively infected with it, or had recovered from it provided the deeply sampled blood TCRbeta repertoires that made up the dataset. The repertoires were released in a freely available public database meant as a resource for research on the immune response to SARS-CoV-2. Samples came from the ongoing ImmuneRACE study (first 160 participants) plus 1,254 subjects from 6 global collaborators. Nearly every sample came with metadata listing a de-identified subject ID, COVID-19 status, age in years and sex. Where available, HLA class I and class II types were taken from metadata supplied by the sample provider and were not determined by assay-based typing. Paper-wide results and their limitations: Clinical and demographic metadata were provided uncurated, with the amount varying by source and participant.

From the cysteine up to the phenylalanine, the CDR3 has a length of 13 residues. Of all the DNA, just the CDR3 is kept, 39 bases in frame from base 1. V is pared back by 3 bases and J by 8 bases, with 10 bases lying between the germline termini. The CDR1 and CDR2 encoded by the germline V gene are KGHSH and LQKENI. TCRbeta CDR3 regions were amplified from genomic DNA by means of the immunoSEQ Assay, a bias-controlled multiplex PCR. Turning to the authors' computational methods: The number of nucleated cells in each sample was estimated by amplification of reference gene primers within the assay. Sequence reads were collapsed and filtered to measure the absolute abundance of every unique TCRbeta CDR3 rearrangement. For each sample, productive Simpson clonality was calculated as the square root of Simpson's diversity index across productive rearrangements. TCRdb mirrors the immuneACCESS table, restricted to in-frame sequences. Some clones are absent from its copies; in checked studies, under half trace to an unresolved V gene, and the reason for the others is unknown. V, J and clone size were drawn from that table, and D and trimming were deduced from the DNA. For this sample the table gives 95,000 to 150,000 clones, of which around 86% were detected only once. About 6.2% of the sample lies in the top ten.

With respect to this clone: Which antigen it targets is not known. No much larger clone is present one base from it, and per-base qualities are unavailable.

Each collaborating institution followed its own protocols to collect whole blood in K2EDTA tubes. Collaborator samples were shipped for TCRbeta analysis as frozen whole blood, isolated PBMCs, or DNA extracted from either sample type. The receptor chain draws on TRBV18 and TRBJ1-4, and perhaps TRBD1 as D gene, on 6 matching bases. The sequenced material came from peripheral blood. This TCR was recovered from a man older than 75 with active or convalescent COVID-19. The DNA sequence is TGTGCCAGCTCACCCCGGACAGACGAAAAACTGTTTTTT. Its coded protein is CASSPRTDEKLFF.